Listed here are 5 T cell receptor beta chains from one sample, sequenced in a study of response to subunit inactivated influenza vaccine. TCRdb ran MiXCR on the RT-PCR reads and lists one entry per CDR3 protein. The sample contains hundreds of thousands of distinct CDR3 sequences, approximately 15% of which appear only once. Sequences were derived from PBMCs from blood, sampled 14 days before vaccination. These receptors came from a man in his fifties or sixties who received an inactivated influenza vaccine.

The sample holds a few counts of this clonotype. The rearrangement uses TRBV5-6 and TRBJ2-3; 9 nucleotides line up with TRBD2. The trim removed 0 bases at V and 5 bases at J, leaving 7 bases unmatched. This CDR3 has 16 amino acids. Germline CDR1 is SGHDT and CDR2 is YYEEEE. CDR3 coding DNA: TGTGCCAGCAGCTTGGGGTTAGCGGGAGATCGAGATACGCAGTATTTT. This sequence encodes CASSLGLAGDRDTQYF.

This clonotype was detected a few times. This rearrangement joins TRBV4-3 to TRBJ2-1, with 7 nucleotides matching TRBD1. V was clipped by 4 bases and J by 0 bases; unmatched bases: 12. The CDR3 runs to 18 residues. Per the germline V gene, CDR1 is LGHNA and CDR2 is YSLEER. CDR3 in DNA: TGCGCCAGCAGCCCCCGAGGGGGCAGCCCAAGCTCCTACAATGAGCAGTTCTTC. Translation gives CASSPRGGSPSSYNEQFF.

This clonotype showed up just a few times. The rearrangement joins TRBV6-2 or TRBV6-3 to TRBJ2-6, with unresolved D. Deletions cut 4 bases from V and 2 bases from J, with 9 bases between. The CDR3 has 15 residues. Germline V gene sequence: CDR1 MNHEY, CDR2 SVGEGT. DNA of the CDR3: TGTGCCAGCAGTTCCACTCCCCCTGGGGCCAACGTCCTGACTTTC. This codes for CASSSTPPGANVLTF.

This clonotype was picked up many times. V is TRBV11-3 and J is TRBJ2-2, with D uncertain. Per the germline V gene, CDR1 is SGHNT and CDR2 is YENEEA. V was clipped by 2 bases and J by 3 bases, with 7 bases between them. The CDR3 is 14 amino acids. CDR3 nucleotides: TGTGCCAGCAGCTTAACGAAGGACACCGGGGAGCTGTTTTTT. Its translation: CASSLTKDTGELFF.

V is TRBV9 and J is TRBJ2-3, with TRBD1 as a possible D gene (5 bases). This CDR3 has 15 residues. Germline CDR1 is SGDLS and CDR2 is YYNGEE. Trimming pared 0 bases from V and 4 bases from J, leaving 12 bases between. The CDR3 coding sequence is TGTGCCAGCAGCGTAGCTACCTTGACAGCAGATACGCAGTATTTT. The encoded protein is CASSVATLTADTQYF. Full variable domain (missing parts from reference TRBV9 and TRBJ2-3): DSGVTQTPKHLITATGQRVTLRCSPRSGDLSVYWYQQSLDQGLQFLIQYYNGEERAKGNILERFSAQQFPDLHSELNLSSLELGDSALYFCASSVATLTADTQYFGPGTRLTVL.